The 22 T cell receptor beta chains listed next were all sequenced from one sample in a study of patients and donors after allogeneic stem cell transplantation. TCRdb reprocessed the RT-PCR reads via MiXCR and lists one record per CDR3 protein. The table records tens of thousands of distinct CDR3 sequences, 45% to 50% of them present only once. The sample was blood, either unsorted or a sorted T cell fraction (not recorded which). These receptors were obtained from a human donor who was either an allogeneic HSCT recipient or a stem cell or donor lymphocyte infusion donor (not recorded which). It is not recorded whose cells these are; they may come from a transplant donor.

A single count supports this clonotype. V and J are TRBV20-1 and TRBJ2-7; no definite D call. The length of the CDR3 is 14 residues. V was pared by 6 bases and J by 3 bases, with 18 bases between. Germline CDR1 and CDR2: DFQATT and SNEGSKA (reference sequence). CDR3 amino acids: CSARPILWGYEQYF. The CDR3 nucleotides read TGCAGTGCCCGCCCGATCTTATGGGGCTACGAGCAGTACTTC.

The rearrangement uses TRBV12-3 or TRBV12-4 and TRBJ1-5; 9 positions agree with TRBD1. V was pared by 6 bases and J by 1 base, with 4 bases of the junction left unmatched. CDR3 length: 15 residues. CDR3 nucleotide sequence: TGTGCCAGCAGGGGACAGGGTTCGAGCAATCAGCCCCAGCATTTT. Translating gives CASRGQGSSNQPQHF.

The gene calls are TRBV10-3 and TRBJ2-5; 8 nucleotides agree with TRBD2. The CDR3 is 14 amino acids. The V gene end was trimmed by 11 bases and the J gene end by 4 bases; junction bases not matched to a gene: 12. CDR1 is ENHRY, CDR2 SYGVKD, per germline. The CDR3, as DNA: TGTGCCGCCAACCCGGGTAGCGGGGCAGAGACCCAGTACTTC. This gives the protein CAANPGSGAETQYF.

There are a few counts of this clonotype. The CDR3 coding sequence is TGTGCCAGCAGCGCAAGGACTGAAAACACTGAAGCTTTCTTT. Protein sequence: CASSARTENTEAFF. V gene TRBV7-6 combines with J gene TRBJ1-1; D unclear. V was shortened by 5 bases and J by 2 bases, with 12 bases between the two germline ends. There are 14 residues in the CDR3. In germline, CDR1 is SGHVS, CDR2 FNYEAQ.

V is TRBV6-5 and J is TRBJ1-5, with TRBD1 as a possible D gene (6 bases). CDR1 and CDR2 from the germline V gene are MNHEY and SVGAGI. This CDR3 contains 14 residues. Trimming took 0 bases from V and 4 from J, leaving 7 bases between them. The CDR3 is CASSYSTGNQPQHF. CDR3 in DNA: TGTGCCAGCAGTTACTCAACAGGGAATCAGCCCCAGCATTTT.

The chain is built from TRBV6-2 or TRBV6-3 and TRBJ1-2; D may be TRBD1 (6 bases). Germline lookup yields CDR1 MNHEY and CDR2 SVGEGT. The V gene lost 10 bases and the J gene lost 6 bases, with 18 bases spanning the gap. The CDR3 totals 13 residues. The CDR3, as DNA: TGTGCCACCGGGACACCTGATTGGCATGGCTACACCTTC. It specifies CATGTPDWHGYTF.

V is TRBV4-2 and J is TRBJ2-1, with 7 bases lining up with TRBD2. CDR3 length: 17 amino acids. Looked up from germline, CDR1 is LGHNA and CDR2 is YNFKEQ. J lost 4 bases, V lost 1 base, and 10 bases had no gene match. DNA of the CDR3: TGTGCCAGCAGCCAAGGCCGTGGGTGGGAGGGGTACAATGAGCAGTTCTTC. It specifies CASSQGRGWEGYNEQFF.

J is TRBJ2-5 and V is TRBV7-6; the D gene is possibly TRBD2 (6 bases). The V gene's germline CDR1 is SGHVS and CDR2 FNYEAQ. Trimming cost V 4 bases and J 5 bases, with 14 bases left between them. The CDR3 covers 14 residues. The chain's CDR3 is CASSSSPGGETQYF. In DNA, the CDR3 is TGTGCCAGCAGCTCGTCCCCTGGGGGGGAGACCCAGTACTTC.

This rearrangement joins TRBV12-3 or TRBV12-4 to TRBJ2-5; 7 nucleotides match TRBD2. The CDR3 spans 15 residues. With V trimmed by 5 bases and J by 5 bases, 11 bases remained unmatched. The CDR3: CASSVNPGRAETQYF. The CDR3 bases are TGTGCCAGCAGTGTGAACCCGGGGAGGGCGGAGACCCAGTACTTC.

This clonotype has just a few counts. The chain couples TRBV29-1 to TRBJ1-1; no firm D call. Trimming pared 4 bases from V and 4 bases from J, leaving 7 bases between. The CDR3 is 11 amino acids. CDR1 and CDR2 (germline): SQVTM, ANQGSEA. CDR3 bases: TGCAGCGTTGGTGCCGTCACTGAAGCTTTCTTT. Translating it yields CSVGAVTEAFF.

The sample holds a few counts of this clonotype. The chain couples TRBV25-1 to TRBJ1-2; D gene uncertain. Trimming stripped 2 bases from V and 6 bases from J, with 10 bases between. This CDR3 has 13 residues. Germline V gives CDR1 MGHDK, CDR2 SYGVNS. Here the CDR3 DNA reads TGTGCCAGCAGTGAACTGGGGTCTCATGGCTACACCTTC. Encoded protein: CASSELGSHGYTF.

J is TRBJ2-5 and V is TRBV20-1; the D is unclear. The V gene's germline CDR1 is DFQATT and CDR2 SNEGSKA (reference sequence). V lost 0 bases and J 4 bases, leaving 21 bases between the germline ends. The CDR3 consists of 17 residues. CDR3 in DNA: TGCAGTGCTAGAGATCTGTTCGCCTCCGAAAGGGTAGAGACCCAGTACTTC. Translating gives CSARDLFASERVETQYF.

The chain couples TRBV24-1 to TRBJ1-1, with D possibly being TRBD1 (5 bases). The V gene's germline CDR1 is KGHDR and CDR2 SFDVKD. The CDR3 spans 17 residues. The V gene lost 7 bases and the J gene lost 0 bases, with 20 bases spanning the gap. The CDR3 sequence: CATSAGRSVGVNTEAFF. The CDR3, as DNA: TGTGCCACCAGCGCGGGACGTTCCGTGGGGGTGAACACTGAAGCTTTCTTT.

This clonotype was seen a few times. The V and J genes are TRBV20-1 and TRBJ1-6, with D perhaps matching TRBD1 (6 bases). The CDR3 extends over 13 amino acids. CDR1 DFQATT and CDR2 SNEGSKA come from the germline V gene (reference sequence). The germline V and J ends were trimmed by 6 bases and 6 bases, with 12 bases remaining between them. In nucleotides, the CDR3 is TGCAGTGCCGCAGGGGCCTTTAATTCACCCCTCCACTTT. This codes for CSAAGAFNSPLHF.

The chain combines TRBV6-6 with TRBJ1-5; 9 bases agree with TRBD1. Trimming at V came to 5 bases and at J to 3 bases, leaving 11 bases not matched to a gene. The CDR3 is made up of 17 amino acids. Germline-derived CDR1 and CDR2 are MNHNY and SVGAGI (reference sequence). CDR3: CASSKQGALSVNQPQHF. The CDR3 DNA reads TGTGCCAGCAGTAAACAGGGGGCGTTAAGCGTCAATCAGCCCCAGCATTTT.

The chain recombines TRBV20-1 with TRBJ1-2; D is possibly TRBD1 (6 bases). The CDR3 has 17 amino acids. With 6 bases removed from V and 3 bases from J, the gap between germline ends came to 26 bases. Germline V gene data show CDR1 as DFQATT and CDR2 as SNEGSKA (reference sequence). CDR3 sequence reads: CSAQLGLITGPDYGYTF. For the CDR3, the DNA is TGCAGTGCCCAGTTAGGGTTAATAACAGGGCCCGACTATGGCTACACCTTC.

V is TRBV6-5 and J is TRBJ2-3, with 9 bases fitting TRBD1. J was trimmed by 0 bases and V by 6 bases; bases with no gene match: 7. Germline V lookup: CDR1 MNHEY, CDR2 SVGAGI. The CDR3 is 16 amino acids. For the CDR3, the DNA is TGTGCCAGCAGCCCAAGCGGGACAGGGAGCACAGATACGCAGTATTTT. This gives the protein CASSPSGTGSTDTQYF.

The chain has TRBV10-3 and TRBJ1-3; D call uncertain. This CDR3 is 13 amino acids long. With 6 bases removed from V and 3 bases from J, the gap between germline ends came to 9 bases. Germline-derived CDR1 and CDR2 are ENHRY and SYGVKD. The CDR3 reads CAIRPLSGNTIYF. The CDR3 region has the DNA TGTGCCATCAGACCCCTCAGTGGAAACACCATATATTTT.

The V call is TRBV12-5, the J call TRBJ2-7; 7 bases fit TRBD1. Germline V CDR1 and CDR2: LGHNT, FRNRAP. V lost 2 bases, J lost 0 bases, and 10 bases stayed unmatched. The CDR3 runs 17 residues. In nucleotides, the CDR3 is TGTGCTAGTGGTTTGAAGTTAACAGGGGTAGGCTCCTACGAGCAGTACTTC. Protein: CASGLKLTGVGSYEQYF.

This clonotype has only a few counts. The J gene is TRBJ1-1, the V gene TRBV12-3 or TRBV12-4; no firm D call. This CDR3 spans 15 amino acids. Deletions cut 4 bases from V and 4 bases from J, with 16 bases between. CDR3 nucleotides: TGTGCCAGCAGTTCTTGGAGCCGGAAGGGCACTGAAGCTTTCTTT. Protein sequence: CASSSWSRKGTEAFF.

The CDR3 loop is CASSLTPDGGHNSPLHF. The CDR3, as DNA: TGTGCCAGCAGTCTCACACCCGACGGAGGCCATAATTCACCCCTCCACTTT. J is TRBJ1-6 and V is TRBV27, with D uncertain. This CDR3 has 17 amino acids. Germline CDR1 reads MNHEY; CDR2 reads SMNVEV (reference sequence). The V end lost 5 bases, the J end lost 5 bases, and 19 bases lay between the germline ends.

This clonotype occurred a few times. The rearrangement uses TRBV7-9 and TRBJ1-1; TRBD1 might be the D (6 bases). The germline CDR1 and CDR2 sequences are SEHNR and FQNEAQ (reference sequence). Trimming removed 1 base from V and 3 bases from J, with 6 bases in between. The length of the CDR3 is 13 residues. The DNA of the CDR3 is TGTGCCAGCAGCTTAGGGACAGACACTGAAGCTTTCTTT. Protein sequence: CASSLGTDTEAFF.